These T cell receptor beta chains were read from a single sample in a study of T cell responses to AZD1222 COVID-19 vaccine. The table came from immunoSEQ multiplex PCR; TCRdb's copy has only in-frame clones and leaves some out. The repertoire holds 130,000 or so clones, around nine tenths seen once, with around 5.9% in the top ten. Sequenced material: peripheral blood, taken on day 0 of AZD1222 vaccination. All receptors derive from an adult in good health. Both conserved end residues are part of each CDR3. A D gene is named only where the DNA matches it firmly. Expanded clones get a size class; other rows say once, few or many, or leave the size out.

d_call: -; j_call: TRBJ1-1; v_call: TRBV3-1/TRBV3-2; clone_size: -; cdr3_aa: CASSHGLGRGDTEAFF; cdr3_nt: TGTGCCAGCAGCCATGGATTGGGACGGGGGGACACTGAAGCTTTCTTT
d_call: TRBD1; j_call: TRBJ1-2; v_call: TRBV29-1; clone_size: -; cdr3_aa: CSVGPMDRRSYGYTF; cdr3_nt: TGCAGCGTTGGCCCCATGGACAGGAGGAGTTATGGCTACACCTTC
d_call: -; j_call: TRBJ2-7; v_call: TRBV11-3; clone_size: -; cdr3_aa: CASSSGEAYEQYF; cdr3_nt: TGTGCCAGCAGCTCAGGGGAGGCGTACGAGCAGTACTTC
d_call: -; j_call: TRBJ2-5; v_call: TRBV5-6; clone_size: -; cdr3_aa: CASSYSSGETQYF; cdr3_nt: TGTGCCAGCAGCTACTCCTCCGGAGAGACCCAGTACTTC
d_call: -; j_call: TRBJ2-1; v_call: TRBV5-1; clone_size: -; cdr3_aa: CASSPGGRSYNEQFF; cdr3_nt: TGCGCCAGCAGCCCCGGGGGGCGCTCCTACAATGAGCAGTTCTTC
d_call: -; j_call: TRBJ1-1; v_call: TRBV11-2; clone_size: -; cdr3_aa: CASSSSRGLTEAFF; cdr3_nt: TGTGCCAGCAGCTCATCCCGGGGCCTGACTGAAGCTTTCTTT
d_call: TRBD1; j_call: TRBJ2-2; v_call: TRBV5-1; clone_size: -; cdr3_aa: CASSLGDRVFSGELFF; cdr3_nt: TGCGCCAGCAGCTTGGGAGACAGGGTTTTTTCCGGGGAGCTGTTTTTT
d_call: -; j_call: TRBJ1-2; v_call: TRBV18; clone_size: -; cdr3_aa: CASSPGQGVNYGYTF; cdr3_nt: TGTGCCAGCTCACCAGGGCAGGGCGTAAACTATGGCTACACCTTC
d_call: -; j_call: TRBJ1-4; v_call: TRBV15; clone_size: -; cdr3_aa: CATSRDGQTNEKLFF; cdr3_nt: TGTGCCACCAGCAGAGACGGACAGACTAATGAAAAACTGTTTTTT
d_call: -; j_call: TRBJ1-3; v_call: TRBV10-2; clone_size: -; cdr3_aa: CASTLLVGSGNTIYF; cdr3_nt: TGCGCCAGCACCCTTTTAGTCGGCTCTGGAAACACCATATATTTT
d_call: -; j_call: TRBJ1-2; v_call: TRBV2; clone_size: -; cdr3_aa: CASTVGLSVYGYTF; cdr3_nt: TGTGCCAGCACCGTGGGGCTTTCGGTCTATGGCTACACCTTC
d_call: -; j_call: TRBJ2-2; v_call: TRBV7-9; clone_size: -; cdr3_aa: CASSSQGGPTGELFF; cdr3_nt: TGTGCCAGCAGCTCTCAGGGGGGCCCCACCGGGGAGCTGTTTTTT
d_call: -; j_call: TRBJ1-6; v_call: TRBV30; clone_size: -; cdr3_aa: CAWSVQLITYNSPLHF; cdr3_nt: TGTGCCTGGAGTGTACAGCTAATAACCTATAATTCACCCCTCCACTTT
d_call: -; j_call: TRBJ1-1; v_call: TRBV3-1/TRBV3-2; clone_size: -; cdr3_aa: CASSQEWGSGEAFF; cdr3_nt: TGTGCCAGCAGCCAAGAATGGGGCTCGGGTGAAGCTTTCTTT
d_call: -; j_call: TRBJ1-1; v_call: TRBV5-1; clone_size: -; cdr3_aa: CASSSTGPTNTEAFF; cdr3_nt: TGCGCCAGCAGCTCGACCGGGCCGACCAACACTGAAGCTTTCTTT
d_call: -; j_call: TRBJ1-5; v_call: TRBV19; clone_size: -; cdr3_aa: CASSMIHEELASQPQHF; cdr3_nt: TGTGCCAGTAGTATGATACACGAGGAACTGGCTAGCCAGCCCCAGCATTTT
d_call: -; j_call: TRBJ2-5; v_call: TRBV4-1; clone_size: -; cdr3_aa: CASSTSGAPETQYF; cdr3_nt: TGCGCCAGCAGCACCTCCGGGGCTCCAGAGACCCAGTACTTC
d_call: -; j_call: TRBJ1-5; v_call: TRBV5-5; clone_size: once; cdr3_aa: CASSLVGSNQPQHF; cdr3_nt: TGTGCCAGCAGCTTGGTAGGTAGCAATCAGCCCCAGCATTTT
d_call: TRBD1; j_call: TRBJ1-1; v_call: TRBV5-1; clone_size: -; cdr3_aa: CASSPGGGGGNTEAFF; cdr3_nt: TGCGCCAGCAGCCCGGGAGGGGGCGGCGGGAACACTGAAGCTTTCTTT
d_call: -; j_call: TRBJ1-6; v_call: TRBV9; clone_size: -; cdr3_aa: CASSVGGGNNSPLHF; cdr3_nt: TGTGCCAGCAGCGTAGGAGGCGGTAATAATTCACCCCTCCACTTT
d_call: -; j_call: TRBJ1-6; v_call: TRBV10-3; clone_size: -; cdr3_aa: CAISSRAKSSYNSPLHF; cdr3_nt: TGTGCCATCAGTTCCAGGGCCAAGAGCTCCTATAATTCACCCCTCCACTTT
d_call: -; j_call: TRBJ1-5; v_call: TRBV24-1; clone_size: -; cdr3_aa: CATSDKGNQPQHF; cdr3_nt: TGTGCCACCAGTGATAAGGGGAATCAGCCCCAGCATTTT
d_call: -; j_call: TRBJ1-1; v_call: TRBV30; clone_size: -; cdr3_aa: CAASPSLAFF; cdr3_nt: TGTGCCGCTTCCCCTAGTTTAGCTTTCTTT
d_call: -; j_call: TRBJ2-1; v_call: TRBV20-1; clone_size: -; cdr3_aa: CSASILGMSSYNEQFF; cdr3_nt: TGCAGTGCTAGTATTCTCGGGATGAGCTCCTACAATGAGCAGTTCTTC
d_call: -; j_call: TRBJ1-6; v_call: TRBV6-5; clone_size: once; cdr3_aa: CASTPDGLNSPLHF; cdr3_nt: TGTGCCAGCACCCCGGACGGACTTAATTCACCCCTCCACTTT
d_call: -; j_call: TRBJ1-1; v_call: TRBV7-9; clone_size: -; cdr3_aa: CASSQFGRTEAFF; cdr3_nt: TGTGCCAGCAGCCAATTTGGTAGGACTGAAGCTTTCTTT
d_call: -; j_call: TRBJ2-7; v_call: TRBV11-2; clone_size: -; cdr3_aa: CASSSAGTSPYEQYF; cdr3_nt: TGTGCCAGCAGCTCGGCCGGGACCTCCCCCTACGAGCAGTACTTC
d_call: -; j_call: TRBJ2-7; v_call: TRBV25-1; clone_size: -; cdr3_aa: CASSDPASKHSYEQYF; cdr3_nt: TGTGCCAGCAGTGACCCCGCCAGCAAACACTCCTACGAGCAGTACTTC
d_call: -; j_call: TRBJ1-1; v_call: TRBV2; clone_size: -; cdr3_aa: CASSAQGNTEAFF; cdr3_nt: TGTGCCAGCAGTGCACAGGGGAACACTGAAGCTTTCTTT
d_call: -; j_call: TRBJ1-1; v_call: TRBV19; clone_size: -; cdr3_aa: CASKIAGVNTEAFF; cdr3_nt: TGTGCCAGTAAGATTGCCGGAGTGAACACTGAAGCTTTCTTT
d_call: TRBD2; j_call: TRBJ2-3; v_call: TRBV5-8; clone_size: -; cdr3_aa: CASSPRGARADTQYF; cdr3_nt: TGTGCCAGCAGCCCGCGGGGGGCCCGCGCAGATACGCAGTATTTT
d_call: -; j_call: TRBJ1-1; v_call: TRBV5-4; clone_size: -; cdr3_aa: CASSQPNRANTEAFF; cdr3_nt: TGTGCCAGCAGCCAACCGAACAGGGCAAACACTGAAGCTTTCTTT
d_call: -; j_call: TRBJ2-7; v_call: TRBV27; clone_size: -; cdr3_aa: CASSLKGSYEQYF; cdr3_nt: TGTGCCAGCAGTTTAAAGGGCTCCTACGAGCAGTACTTC
d_call: TRBD1; j_call: TRBJ2-3; v_call: TRBV12-5; clone_size: once; cdr3_aa: CASGSGQGVRGTQYF; cdr3_nt: TGTGCTAGTGGTTCTGGACAGGGGGTGAGGGGTACGCAGTATTTT
d_call: -; j_call: TRBJ1-2; v_call: TRBV6-1; clone_size: -; cdr3_aa: CASSERNSYTF; cdr3_nt: TGTGCCAGCAGTGAACGGAACAGCTACACCTTC
d_call: -; j_call: TRBJ1-6; v_call: TRBV30; clone_size: -; cdr3_aa: CAWSVLGPHNSPLHF; cdr3_nt: TGTGCCTGGAGTGTACTAGGACCCCATAATTCACCCCTCCACTTT
d_call: -; j_call: TRBJ1-6; v_call: TRBV15; clone_size: -; cdr3_aa: CATSRVRTSNSPLHF; cdr3_nt: TGTGCCACCAGCAGAGTACGAACATCTAATTCACCCCTCCACTTT
d_call: -; j_call: TRBJ2-7; v_call: TRBV10-1; clone_size: -; cdr3_aa: CASSEMTTYEQYF; cdr3_nt: TGCGCCAGCAGTGAGATGACGACGTACGAGCAGTACTTC
d_call: -; j_call: TRBJ2-6; v_call: TRBV29-1; clone_size: -; cdr3_aa: CSVGTSGANVLTF; cdr3_nt: TGCAGCGTTGGTACCTCTGGGGCCAACGTCCTGACTTTC
d_call: -; j_call: TRBJ2-1; v_call: TRBV5-1; clone_size: -; cdr3_aa: CASSLGNSYNEQFF; cdr3_nt: TGCGCCAGCAGCTTGGGAAACTCCTACAATGAGCAGTTCTTC
d_call: -; j_call: TRBJ1-2; v_call: TRBV6-2/TRBV6-3; clone_size: -; cdr3_aa: CASTPGPQRGYYGYTF; cdr3_nt: TGTGCCAGCACCCCCGGACCGCAGAGGGGGTACTATGGCTACACCTTC
d_call: -; j_call: TRBJ2-7; v_call: TRBV11-2; clone_size: -; cdr3_aa: CASSRPTGISSYEQYF; cdr3_nt: TGTGCCAGCAGCCGACCAACCGGGATAAGCTCCTACGAGCAGTACTTC
d_call: -; j_call: TRBJ1-2; v_call: TRBV5-1; clone_size: -; cdr3_aa: CASSLAPDGYGYTF; cdr3_nt: TGCGCCAGCAGCTTGGCGCCGGACGGCTATGGCTACACCTTC
d_call: -; j_call: TRBJ2-5; v_call: TRBV4-2; clone_size: once; cdr3_aa: CASSQEPGHGETQYF; cdr3_nt: TGTGCCAGCAGCCAAGAACCAGGGCATGGGGAGACCCAGTACTTC